This T cell receptor beta chain appears in the sequencing data of a study of response to subunit inactivated influenza vaccine. General study findings and limits: Authors proposed each seasonal influenza vaccination draws in few new T cells.

TCRdb passed the RT-PCR reads through MiXCR, listing each CDR3 protein once. The repertoire consists of 650,000 to 800,000 distinct CDR3 sequences, with 14% occurring once and the leading ten covering approximately 6.5%. V lost 1 base to trimming and J lost 8 bases, with 6 bases between them. Germline V gene lookup returns CDR1 DFQATT and CDR2 SNEGSKA (reference sequence). The length of the CDR3 is 11 residues. This clonotype was observed at least ten times. Its cognate antigen is unknown. This chain links TRBV20-1 with TRBJ2-1, with D hard to call. The sequence was collected from a middle-aged man who received an inactivated influenza vaccine. The sequences come from PBMCs from blood, collected around two weeks before vaccination. In nucleotides, the CDR3 is TGCAGTGCTAGAGGCCGTGATGAGCAGTTCTTC. This sequence encodes CSARGRDEQFF.